Listed here are 5 T cell receptor beta chains from one sample, sequenced in a study of technical replicates of blood from a handful of donors. TCRdb's table, derived via immunoSEQ multiplex PCR, lists solely in-frame clones and lacks some. The sample gives approximately 51,000 clones, 85% to 95% of which show up once; about 4% is in the top ten. Input material: PBMCs. These receptor sequences come from a human donor in good health. Some clones in this sample may be carry-over from other donors' samples.

The CDR3 loop reads CASSRGGLGQLPYEQYF. The CDR3 DNA reads TGTGCCAGCAGTCGGGGGGGTCTGGGACAGCTCCCCTACGAGCAGTACTTC. This chain uses TRBV5-5 with TRBJ2-7, with D tentatively TRBD2 (8 bases). The germline CDR1 and CDR2 sequences are SGHKS and YYEKEE (reference sequence). This CDR3 contains 17 residues. The ends were cut back, 5 bases at V and 2 bases at J, with 23 bases in the middle.

V gene TRBV29-1 combines with J gene TRBJ1-1; 7 nucleotides align to TRBD1. Germline V gene data show CDR1 as SQVTM and CDR2 as ANQGSEA. With V trimmed by 7 bases and J by 1 base, 3 bases remained unmatched. The CDR3 is 12 amino acids. CDR3 nucleotides: TGCAGCGCACACAGGGGGAACACTGAAGCTTTCTTT. This encodes CSAHRGNTEAFF.

The J gene is TRBJ1-1, the V gene TRBV30; D not certain. V lost 1 base to trimming and J lost 4 bases, with 7 bases between them. This CDR3 comprises 12 residues. CDR1 is GTSNPN and CDR2 is SVGIG in the germline V gene (reference sequence). The CDR3 spells CAWSAAGTEAFF. In DNA form, the CDR3 reads TGTGCCTGGAGTGCAGCGGGCACTGAAGCTTTCTTT. The full variable domain, with the rest looked up from reference TRBV30 and TRBJ1-1, is SQTIHQWPATLVQPVGSPLSLECTVEGTSNPNLYWYRQAAGRGLQLLFYSVGIGQISSEVPQNLSASRPQDRQFILSSKKLLLSDSGFYLCAWSAAGTEAFFGQGTRLTVV.

This chain connects TRBV11-2 to TRBJ2-5; D uncertain. The CDR3 has 12 amino acids. Germline CDR1 SGHAT, CDR2 FQNNGV. Trimming stripped 1 base from V and 5 bases from J, with 5 bases between. The DNA for the CDR3 is TGTGCCAGCAGCTTAGTCGAGGAGACCCAGTACTTC. Translation gives CASSLVEETQYF.

The gene calls are TRBV2 and TRBJ2-7; D remains ambiguous. From germline, CDR1 is SNHLY and CDR2 FYNNEI. The CDR3 sequence is 11 residues long. Trimming took off 5 bases at V and 3 bases at J, with 5 bases between the two ends. For the CDR3, the DNA is TGTGCCAGCAGTTACAACTACGAGCAGTACTTC. Translated, it gives CASSYNYEQYF.